This paragraph covers one T cell receptor (beta chain) sequence. This clonotype has ten or more counts. No antigen is known for it. The input lacks base qualities; no much larger clone sits a single base away. The record originates from a study of T cells in Graves' hyperthyroidism and ophthalmopathy (dated by TCRdb to between 2017 and 2020). Study-level background: Peripheral blood was sampled at the time of initial diagnosis, prior to any treatment. To identify distinguishing TCR V-J signatures, a discovery cohort of 90 to 100 patients was used, comprising some 43 with Graves' ophthalmopathy and 57 with stable Graves' hyperthyroidism. According to the paper, TCR Vbeta CDR3 sequencing was carried out on 135 peripheral blood samples, which came from around 43 ophthalmopathy, around 75 hyperthyroidism and approximately 17 progressor patients. In addition, the study compared T-cell repertoires in thyroid tissue and in blood from six Graves' hyperthyroidism patients. After sampling, hyperthyroidism patients received methimazole starting at 30 mg daily, and ophthalmopathy patients received high-dose intravenous methylprednisolone. Whether ophthalmopathy could be predicted prospectively was tested in an independent validation cohort made up of under 20 hyperthyroidism patients plus 17 patients who later progressed to ophthalmopathy. For training and testing, the approximately 97 patients in the discovery cohort were randomly divided in a 7:3 ratio. The paper as a whole reports these results and caveats: In cross-validation, a model built on a 13 V-J signature told ophthalmopathy apart from stable hyperthyroidism with 85% to 90% sensitivity and 81% to 82% specificity, and in testing the same model reached 80%/75%. No statistical method was used to fix the sample size in advance, and group allocation was not hidden from the investigators. During validation, the model predicted progression to ophthalmopathy a median of about 5.9 months ahead of onset, with approximately 71% sensitivity and roughly 72% specificity. Most expanded thyroid clonotypes (frequency above 0.001) were also detected in blood, a finding suggesting that blood repertoires may reflect thyroid immune responses.

The TCR beta CDR3 regions were amplified from the RNA transcripts. The TCR CDR3 was subjected to a first round of RT-PCR using the HTBI primer set and the Qiagen OneStep RT-PCR kit. Libraries were constructed in a second round of multiplex PCR, after which size selection and purification were performed. Libraries were sequenced paired-end with 100 bp reads on an Illumina HiSeq2000. Per the source publication's procedure: SOAPnuke was used to process the raw data, with reads discarded if the reads contained adapters or uncalled bases, had a mean Phred below 15, or lacked an exact constant-primer or identifier match. COPE v1.2.5 was used to merge the high-quality paired reads, and each unique nucleotide sequence was defined as a clonotype. MiTCR v1.1 was used to align the clonotypes against IMGT TRBV, TRBD and TRBJ reference segments. The analysis included only V-J combinations with a frequency above 0.0001, which together covered approximately 99% of the repertoires. The TCS score was defined as the ratio of F50 (clonal expansion) to E x V (chaos), calculated using BLOSUM62-based TCRdist between CDR3 peptides within each V-J. Welch's t-statistics and random forest reduced 450 to 600 V-J features to 10 to 15, which were used in a naive Bayes classifier (R e1071). The similarity between thyroid and blood repertoires was quantified using the Morisita-Horn index. TCRdb trimmed public reads at Q25 via fastp, called clones via MiXCR and kept in-frame beta chains. Here each entry gathers all rows of one CDR3 protein and keeps the most common genes and DNA. The V and J calls follow TCRdb's processing rather than the paper's. For this sample the table gives around 760,000 distinct CDR3 sequences, of which approximately 36% were detected only once. The biggest ten clones account for roughly 30% of the sample.

The CDR3 has 14 amino acids, counting the end cysteine and phenylalanine. Just CDR3 DNA is preserved here, 42 bases in frame from base 1. For this chain, trimming is 5 bases at the V end and 4 bases at the J end, and the number of junction bases without a gene match is 7. Stable Graves' hyperthyroidism was defined as the absence of progression to ophthalmopathy over 18 months of follow-up. Hyperthyroidism patients were newly diagnosed, with disease duration under 2 months, and aged 18 to 65 years. The study excluded patients with uncontrolled infections, other autoimmune diseases, pregnancy or lactation. Diagnoses were based on clinical symptoms, serum thyroxine and TRAb, thyroid ultrasound and orbital computed tomography. Ficoll-Paque density gradient centrifugation was used to isolate PBMCs from 9.5 to 10 ml of fresh peripheral blood. Total RNA was extracted with Trizol reagent, and quality was checked on an Agilent 2100 Bioanalyzer.

What was sequenced was blood. The source of this sequence is a woman between 40 and 55 years old with Graves' hyperthyroidism. Rearrangement joined TRBV12-3 or TRBV12-4 to TRBJ1-2, with 7 central nucleotides matching TRBD1. The nucleotides are TGTGCCAGCAGTCCGACAGGGTACGCCTATGGCTACACCTTC. Its translation is CASSPTGYAYGYTF.